One sample yielded the 19 T cell receptor beta chains listed below, sequenced in a study of blood T cell repertoires in COVID-19. Clones were read by immunoSEQ multiplex PCR, and TCRdb kept only the in-frame ones, dropping some. The sample shows some 83,000 clones, approximately 90% of them seen only once. Sequencing was carried out using peripheral blood. The receptors derive from a man in his fifties or sixties with acute or convalescent COVID-19.

The chain couples TRBV7-8 to TRBJ2-1, with TRBD1 matching over 7 bases. The CDR3 runs to 15 residues. Germline assignment: CDR1 SGHVS and CDR2 FQNEAQ. With 5 bases clipped from V and 8 bases from J, the junction kept 12 bases outside the gene matches. This chain's CDR3 is CASSLVQGNPDEQFF. The CDR3 nucleotides read TGTGCCAGCAGCCTAGTACAGGGGAATCCGGATGAGCAGTTCTTC. Complete variable domain (other parts from reference TRBV7-8 and TRBJ2-1): GAGVSQSPRYKVAKRGQDVALRCDPISGHVSLFWYQQALGQGPEFLTYFQNEAQLDKSGLPSDRFFAERPEGSVSTLKIQRTQQEDSAVYLCASSLVQGNPDEQFFGPGTRLTVL.

The CDR3 region has the DNA TGTGCCAGCAGTTCACTAGCGGGGGGGCTCACAGATACGCAGTATTTT. Encoded protein: CASSSLAGGLTDTQYF. This chain joins TRBV7-3 and TRBJ2-3, with TRBD2 matching 13 bases. From germline, CDR1 is SGHTA and CDR2 FQGTGA. The ends lost 6 bases at V and 2 bases at J; junction bases unmatched: 5. The CDR3 contains 16 residues.

The chain is built from TRBV7-6 and TRBJ2-7, with TRBD2 identical over 10 bases. V shed 5 bases and J 3 bases; nucleotides not matched to a gene: 7. CDR1 is SGHVS and CDR2 is FNYEAQ in the germline V gene. CDR3 length: 15 residues. The CDR3 DNA is TGTGCCAGCAGCATACACGGGACTAGCGTCTACGAGCAGTACTTC. The encoded protein is CASSIHGTSVYEQYF.

J is TRBJ2-5 and V is TRBV7-6; TRBD2 agrees at 14 bases. Germline loops: CDR1 SGHVS, CDR2 FNYEAQ. The CDR3 extends over 15 amino acids. V shed 5 bases, J shed 7 bases, and the junction held 6 bases outside the gene matches. In DNA form, the CDR3 reads TGTGCCAGCAGCGGACTAGCGGGGGGCCTGAGGACCCAGTACTTC. It encodes CASSGLAGGLRTQYF.

The V gene is TRBV7-9, the J gene TRBJ1-2; tentative D call: TRBD1 (5 bases). The CDR3 is 13 residues long. Trimming shortened V by 5 bases and J by 10 bases, and 17 bases separated the two germline ends. Per germline, CDR1 SEHNR and CDR2 FQNEAQ (reference sequence). The CDR3: CASSPEEGTAYTF. CDR3 DNA sequence: TGTGCCAGCAGCCCCGAGGAGGGGACCGCCTACACCTTC.

The chain has TRBV5-5 and TRBJ1-6, with D hard to call. The CDR3 has 14 amino acids. Germline V gene lookup returns CDR1 SGHKS and CDR2 YYEKEE (reference sequence). V dropped 0 bases and J dropped 6 bases, with 7 bases sitting between them. The CDR3 sequence is CASSLAGSNSPLHF. As DNA, the CDR3 is TGTGCCAGCAGCTTGGCGGGTTCTAATTCACCCCTCCACTTT.

This clone was counted once. The chain has TRBV24-1 and TRBJ1-5, with a tentative D call TRBD1 (6 bases). V was cut by 4 bases and J by 5 bases, with 11 bases left in between. The CDR3 loop spans 14 amino acids. In germline, CDR1 is KGHDR, CDR2 SFDVKD. This chain's CDR3 is CATSEQGRDQPQHF. The CDR3 DNA is TGTGCCACCAGTGAACAGGGACGGGATCAGCCCCAGCATTTT.

The rearrangement uses TRBV7-8 and TRBJ1-5; 7 positions match TRBD1. The CDR3 sequence is 16 residues long. V lost 2 bases, J lost 2 bases, and 6 bases stayed unmatched. Germline CDR1 is SGHVS and CDR2 is FQNEAQ. The CDR3 DNA reads as TGTGCCAGCAGCTTAAAGGGGGCCGCCCGCAATCAGCCCCAGCATTTT. Amino acid sequence: CASSLKGAARNQPQHF.

V usage is TRBV6-6 and J usage is TRBJ1-2, with D possibly being TRBD1 (6 bases). This CDR3 has 14 amino acids. Germline V gene sequence: CDR1 MNHNY, CDR2 SVGAGI (reference sequence). With 0 bases removed from V and 2 bases from J, the gap between germline ends came to 7 bases. The CDR3 reads CASSYSGQNYGYTF. DNA for the CDR3: TGTGCCAGCAGTTACTCAGGACAGAACTATGGCTACACCTTC.

Here the CDR3 reads CASSQDGRAGTEAFF. The CDR3 DNA is TGTGCCAGCAGCCAAGATGGGAGGGCGGGCACTGAAGCTTTCTTT. This sequence joins TRBV3-1 (or the pseudogene TRBV3-2) and TRBJ1-1; D ambiguous. This CDR3 is 15 amino acids long. Per germline, CDR1 LGHDT and CDR2 YNNKEL (reference sequence). V was cut by 0 bases and J by 4 bases, with 12 bases left in between.

The J gene is TRBJ2-7, the V gene TRBV11-2, with D maybe TRBD2 (5 bases). The CDR3 loop spans 15 amino acids. In germline, CDR1 is SGHAT, CDR2 FQNNGV. Trimming shortened V by 1 base and J by 5 bases, and 15 bases separated the two germline ends. The CDR3 DNA reads TGTGCCAGCAGCTTAGGAGGGCGGCAGGCCCACGAGCAGTACTTC. Its translation: CASSLGGRQAHEQYF.

This chain uses TRBV2 with TRBJ2-1; the match to TRBD1 covers 9 bases. Per germline, CDR1 SNHLY and CDR2 FYNNEI. The CDR3 contains 14 residues. The V gene end was trimmed by 3 bases and the J gene end by 9 bases; junction bases not matched to a gene: 6. The CDR3 here is CASSDGTGYGEQFF. In DNA, the CDR3 is TGTGCCAGCAGTGATGGGACAGGGTATGGTGAGCAGTTCTTC.

As DNA, the CDR3 is TGTGCCAGTAGCCTTGGACTGGAGGCTTGGACAGATACGCAGTATTTT. It encodes CASSLGLEAWTDTQYF. V and J are TRBV19 and TRBJ2-3; tentative D call: TRBD2 (5 bases). The ends were cut back, 6 bases at V and 3 bases at J, with 19 bases in the middle. Germline values: CDR1 LNHDA, CDR2 SQIVND (reference sequence). The CDR3 consists of 16 residues.

This sequence joins TRBV12-3 or TRBV12-4 and TRBJ1-5; no clear D. The CDR3 is 12 amino acids. V was clipped by 1 base and J by 9 bases, with 7 bases between them. DNA of the CDR3: TGTGCCAGCAGTTTAGTGGCAGGGCCCCAGCATTTT. As protein: CASSLVAGPQHF.

This clone was seen only once. The chain is built from TRBV11-3 and TRBJ2-3; D not certain. V was clipped by 6 bases and J by 2 bases, with 9 bases between them. CDR3 length: 13 amino acids. The V gene's germline CDR1 is SGHNT and CDR2 YENEEA. The CDR3 DNA is TGTGCCAGCAGTGATGAGGACACAGATACGCAGTATTTT. As protein: CASSDEDTDTQYF.

Points on this clone: The sample holds other DNA sequences that translate to the same CDR3. The J gene is TRBJ1-1, the V gene TRBV5-1, with TRBD1 matching over 9 bases. The V gene end was trimmed by 0 bases and the J gene end by 4 bases; junction bases not matched to a gene: 1. This CDR3 region has 14 residues. Germline CDR1 reads SGHRS; CDR2 reads YFSETQ. The CDR3 DNA is TGCGCCAGCAGCTTGGACAGGGGGCTCACTGAAGCTTTCTTT. It encodes CASSLDRGLTEAFF.

The J gene is TRBJ1-2, the V gene TRBV12-5; D call uncertain. Trimming shortened V by 1 base and J by 2 bases, and 5 bases separated the two germline ends. The CDR3 has 13 residues. Germline values: CDR1 LGHNT, CDR2 FRNRAP. This CDR3 is CASGLGGNYGYTF. In nucleotides, the CDR3 is TGTGCTAGTGGTTTGGGAGGGAACTATGGCTACACCTTC. Full variable domain (outside the CDR3, taken from reference TRBV12-5 and TRBJ1-2): DARVTQTPRHKVTEMGQEVTMRCQPILGHNTVFWYRQTMMQGLELLAYFRNRAPLDDSGMPKDRFSAEMPDATLATLKIQPSEPRDSAVYFCASGLGGNYGYTFGSGTRLTVV.

This chain connects TRBV9 to TRBJ1-6; D unresolved. CDR1 and CDR2 (germline): SGDLS, YYNGEE. There are 14 residues in the CDR3. With 4 bases removed from V and 7 bases from J, the gap between germline ends came to 12 bases. In DNA, the CDR3 is TGTGCCAGCAGCTTTAAAACAGAAAATTCACCCCTCCACTTT. Protein: CASSFKTENSPLHF.

V usage is TRBV6-6 and J usage is TRBJ2-2; 9 bases map to TRBD2. This CDR3 region has 16 residues. With V trimmed by 3 bases and J by 4 bases, 6 bases remained unmatched. CDR1 is MNHNY and CDR2 is SVGAGI in the germline V gene (reference sequence). The CDR3, as DNA: TGTGCCAGCAGTTATAGGGCTAGCGGGGTCACCGGGGAGCTGTTTTTT. Its translation is CASSYRASGVTGELFF.